Sequencing of this TCR beta chain was carried out in a study of blood T cell repertoires in COVID-19. In the study overall: The samples span acute and convalescent COVID-19 from the United States, Italy and Spain.

The CDR3 runs 15 residues. The germline V gene encodes CDR1 SGDLS and CDR2 YYNGEE. Losses at the gene ends were 0 bases for V and 6 bases for J; bases not matched to a gene: 2. In the study's own analysis: Counts of nucleated cells, estimated from reference gene primer amplification, were obtained. The repertoire was sequenced with immunoSEQ multiplex PCR; TCRdb's copy has only in-frame clones and lacks some. V, J and clone size are taken as reported in that table, and D and trimming were inferred from the DNA itself. The sample lists around 68,000 clones, approximately 83% occurring once. The chain recombines TRBV9 with TRBJ1-6; 8 bases are a match to TRBD1. The sample consisted of peripheral blood. The clonotype was recovered from a man in his forties or fifties with COVID-19, enrolled during active disease. CDR3 in amino acids: CASSVGQGLNSPLHF. CDR3 nucleotides: TGTGCCAGCAGCGTAGGACAGGGGCTTAATTCACCCCTCCACTTT.